The 14 T cell receptor beta chains below all came from one sample that was sequenced in a study of T cell changes during pregnancy in multiple sclerosis. Sequencing was performed with immunoSEQ multiplex PCR; in TCRdb, only in-frame clones are kept and a portion is missing. Here the sample spans roughly 70,000 clones, 75% to 95% being singletons. Here the sequenced sample was peripheral blood, taken in the first trimester of pregnancy. Receptors were obtained from a female donor with multiple sclerosis, enrolled in a pregnancy study.

Only a few counts were recorded for this clone. The rearrangement joins TRBV7-3 to TRBJ2-7; 8 bases agree with TRBD1. Per the germline V gene, CDR1 is SGHTA and CDR2 is FQGTGA. This CDR3 comprises 15 residues. With 5 bases clipped from V and 3 bases from J, the junction kept 9 bases outside the gene matches. CDR3 DNA sequence: TGTGCCAGCAGCCCGACAGGGGTGAATGGCTACGAGCAGTACTTC. Translated, it gives CASSPTGVNGYEQYF.

The chain is built from TRBV25-1 and TRBJ1-1; D uncertain. Germline CDR1 is MGHDK and CDR2 is SYGVNS. V lost 0 bases to trimming and J lost 1 base, with 6 bases between them. The CDR3 has 14 amino acids. The CDR3 nucleotides are TGTGCCAGCAGTGAATATGGCCGGAACACTGAAGCTTTCTTT. Amino acids: CASSEYGRNTEAFF.

The rearrangement links TRBV5-1 to TRBJ2-5; unclear D gene. V lost 4 bases and J 1 base, leaving 8 bases between the germline ends. Germline lookup yields CDR1 SGHRS and CDR2 YFSETQ. The CDR3 contains 13 residues. This CDR3 reads CASSQVFQETQYF. The CDR3 nucleotides are TGCGCCAGCAGCCAGGTGTTCCAAGAGACCCAGTACTTC.

This clone was seen just once. This chain joins TRBV9 and TRBJ1-1, with a weak D call TRBD1 (5 bases). This CDR3 spans 12 amino acids. With 5 bases removed from V and 7 bases from J, the gap between germline ends came to 12 bases. Germline CDR1 SGDLS, CDR2 YYNGEE. Here the CDR3 reads CASRDQGFEAFF. CDR3 nucleotides: TGTGCCAGCAGAGATCAGGGCTTTGAAGCTTTCTTT.

The genes are TRBV18 and TRBJ1-2; D might be TRBD1 (6 bases). V lost 2 bases and J 2 bases, leaving 12 bases between the germline ends. The CDR3 runs 15 residues. Germline-derived CDR1 and CDR2 are KGHSH and LQKENI. CDR3: CASSPGTSGNYGYTF. CDR3 nucleotide sequence: TGTGCCAGCTCACCAGGGACATCAGGGAACTATGGCTACACCTTC.

This chain joins TRBV27 and TRBJ1-1, with 9 bases lining up with TRBD1. V shed 7 bases, J shed 1 base, and the junction held 7 bases outside the gene matches. Germline lookup yields CDR1 MNHEY and CDR2 SMNVEV (reference sequence). The CDR3 loop spans 15 amino acids. CDR3 sequence (DNA): TGTGCCAGCAACGTGACAGGGGGTCAGAACACTGAAGCTTTCTTT. Protein: CASNVTGGQNTEAFF.

This rearrangement joins TRBV5-1 to TRBJ2-3; 10 bases are shared with TRBD2. The germline V gene encodes CDR1 SGHRS and CDR2 YFSETQ. The CDR3 is 16 residues long. The V segment lost 0 bases and the J segment 3 bases; nucleotides outside the gene matches: 4. CDR3 loop: CASSLGLAGVTDTQYF. The CDR3 DNA follows: TGCGCCAGCAGCTTGGGTCTAGCGGGAGTTACAGATACGCAGTATTTT.

V is TRBV7-9 and J is TRBJ1-3; D is unclear. Between the trimmed V and J ends, which lost 5 bases and 5 bases, there was a span of 10 bases. This CDR3 has 13 amino acids. Germline-derived CDR1 and CDR2 are SEHNR and FQNEAQ (reference sequence). In DNA form, the CDR3 reads TGTGCCAGCAGCACGGGAGCAAGAAACACCATATATTTT. Its protein product is CASSTGARNTIYF.

The chain has TRBV19 and TRBJ2-1; D remains unclear. V lost 8 bases and J 0 bases, leaving 11 bases between the germline ends. Germline assignment: CDR1 LNHDA and CDR2 SQIVND (reference sequence). CDR3 length: 14 amino acids. CDR3 DNA sequence: TGTGCCAGTTCCACCTTTAGCTCCTACAATGAGCAGTTCTTC. It specifies CASSTFSSYNEQFF.

As concerns this clone: Other DNA sequences in the same sample also yield this CDR3. The V call is TRBV5-1, the J call TRBJ1-5, with 9 nucleotides matching TRBD1. V was clipped by 0 bases and J by 4 bases; unmatched bases: 2. Germline V gene sequence: CDR1 SGHRS, CDR2 YFSETQ. CDR3 length equals 15 residues. The DNA for the CDR3 is TGCGCCAGCAGCTTGGGGGGACAGGGAAATCAGCCCCAGCATTTT. It is translated as CASSLGGQGNQPQHF.

This sequence joins TRBV7-8 and TRBJ1-1, with D perhaps matching TRBD1 (5 bases). CDR3 length: 14 amino acids. V was trimmed by 2 bases and J by 4 bases, leaving 11 bases between them. CDR1 and CDR2 from the germline V gene are SGHVS and FQNEAQ. The CDR3, as DNA: TGTGCCAGCAGCTTAATAGACAGATCCACTGAAGCTTTCTTT. Its translation is CASSLIDRSTEAFF.

This clone came up once. A junction boundary mismatches the germline segment, possibly from a read error. The chain uses TRBV6-6 and TRBJ2-3; D not certain. The CDR3 extends over 8 amino acids. Germline CDR1 MNHNY, CDR2 SVGAGI (reference sequence). The CDR3 DNA reads as TGTGCCAGCAGCTCCGGAGACTTT. The encoded protein is CASSSGDF.

V and J are TRBV5-5 and TRBJ2-5; TRBD2 aligns across 8 bases. Germline assignment: CDR1 SGHKS and CDR2 YYEKEE (reference sequence). This CDR3 is 12 amino acids long. V was pared by 5 bases and J by 6 bases, with 3 bases of the junction left unmatched. The CDR3 loop is CASSPGGKTQYF. In DNA form, the CDR3 reads TGTGCCAGCAGTCCGGGGGGGAAGACCCAGTACTTC. Filled out from reference TRBV5-5 and TRBJ2-5, the complete variable domain reads DAGVTQSPTHLIKTRGQQVTLRCSPISGHKSVSWYQQVLGQGPQFIFQYYEKEERGRGNFPDRFSARQFPNYSSELNVNALLLGDSALYLCASSPGGKTQYFGPGTRLLVL.

The chain uses TRBV5-6 and TRBJ1-4, with D possibly matching TRBD1 (5 bases). The V end lost 4 bases, the J end lost 5 bases, and 15 bases lay between the germline ends. The CDR3 is 15 amino acids. Germline lookup yields CDR1 SGHDT and CDR2 YYEEEE. CDR3 DNA sequence: TGTGCCAGCAGCCTCAGGGTAGCTACGAATGAAAAACTGTTTTTT. Translation: CASSLRVATNEKLFF. The full variable domain, rest sourced from reference TRBV5-6 and TRBJ1-4, is DAGVTQSPTHLIKTRGQQVTLRCSPKSGHDTVSWYQQALGQGPQFIFQYYEEEERQRGNFPDRFSGHQFPNYSSELNVNALLLGDSALYLCASSLRVATNEKLFFGSGTQLSVL.